A single sample gave rise to the 21 T cell receptor beta chains below, sequenced in a study of CD8 T cells in ankylosing spondylitis (dated by TCRdb to about 2017). Points the paper makes about the study in general: Blood from ankylosing spondylitis patients appeared to be characterized by a TCR beta motif made up of seven or eight highly homologous amino acid variants.

Libraries were built with 5' RACE. TCRdb shows the sequencer as Illumina HiSeq 2500. TCRdb handled the public reads itself, with Q25 trimming in fastp and clone calling in MiXCR, and kept productive beta chains. Every CDR3 protein is listed once, alongside the most common genes and DNA of its rows. The table for this sample lists approximately 500,000 distinct CDR3 sequences; about 13% of them were counted only once. The ten largest clones capture under 7.5% of the sample. What these receptors recognize is not known. What was sequenced was blood, either unsorted or a sorted T cell fraction (not recorded which). The receptors were sampled from a male donor with ankylosing spondylitis.

This clonotype was counted a few times. This chain links TRBV18 with TRBJ2-3, with D unresolved. Germline CDR1 and CDR2: KGHSH and LQKENI. The CDR3 runs to 16 residues. The V and J ends lost 2 bases and 0 bases respectively, with 12 bases between them. This chain's CDR3 is CASSPGGTASTDTQYF. The CDR3 region has the DNA TGTGCCAGCTCACCAGGTGGTACGGCTAGCACAGATACGCAGTATTTT.

On this clonotype itself: At one end, the junction sequence differs from germline, possibly due to a read error. The gene calls are TRBV10-3 and TRBJ2-1; TRBD2 aligns across 7 bases. In germline, CDR1 is ENHRY, CDR2 SYGVKD. The CDR3 is 14 amino acids. In DNA, the CDR3 is TGTGCCATCCTAGCGGACAATACCGGGGGTTTTGGGATCTTC. Encoded protein: CAILADNTGGFGIF.

This chain joins TRBV5-1 and TRBJ2-5; 7 bases map to TRBD1. Germline CDR1 and CDR2: SGHRS and YFSETQ. V lost 7 bases and J lost 2; bases outside the gene matches: 5. CDR3 length: 13 amino acids. The CDR3 here is CASRPDRQETQYF. In nucleotides, the CDR3 is TGCGCCAGCCGCCCGGACAGGCAAGAGACCCAGTACTTC. The whole variable domain, filled in from reference TRBV5-1 and TRBJ2-5, reads KAGVTQTPRYLIKTRGQQVTLSCSPISGHRSVSWYQQTPGQGLQFLFEYFSETQRNKGNFPGRFSGRQFSNSRSEMNVSTLELGDSALYLCASRPDRQETQYFGPGTRLLVL.

The V call is TRBV20-1, the J call TRBJ1-4; D gene uncertain. Germline V CDR1 and CDR2: DFQATT, SNEGSKA (reference sequence). This CDR3 is 13 amino acids long. V was shortened by 6 bases and J by 0 bases, with 8 bases between the two germline ends. In nucleotides, the CDR3 is TGCAGTGCCCCCCGTGCAACTAATGAAAAACTGTTTTTT. Translation gives CSAPRATNEKLFF.

The rearrangement joins TRBV3-1 to TRBJ1-1; TRBD1 is a possible D gene (6 bases). Trimming cost V 4 bases and J 3 bases, with 12 bases left between them. Germline CDR1 reads LGHDT; CDR2 reads YNNKEL (reference sequence). This CDR3 has 14 amino acids. This CDR3 reads CASSPPGHYTEAFF. DNA for the CDR3: TGTGCCAGCAGCCCACCGGGACACTACACTGAAGCTTTCTTT.

This clonotype came up a few times. The chain couples TRBV7-9 to TRBJ1-2; 9 bases line up with TRBD1. Germline assignment: CDR1 SEHNR and CDR2 FQNEAQ (reference sequence). With 5 bases clipped from V and 5 bases from J, the junction kept 9 bases outside the gene matches. The CDR3 contains 15 residues. The CDR3 DNA follows: TGTGCCAGCAGCCCGCCGGGACAGGGAATTTATGGCTACACCTTC. It translates to CASSPPGQGIYGYTF.

The chain employs TRBV27 and TRBJ2-5; D is unresolved. Between the trimmed V and J ends, which lost 4 bases and 2 bases, there was a span of 8 bases. Germline loops: CDR1 MNHEY, CDR2 SMNVEV (reference sequence). The CDR3 length is 13 residues. DNA of the CDR3: TGTGCCAGCAGTTATGAAGGACAAGAGACCCAGTACTTC. Translated, it gives CASSYEGQETQYF.

The chain links TRBV2 to TRBJ2-7; perhaps TRBD1 as D (6 bases). Trimming removed 6 bases from V and 4 bases from J, with 25 bases in between. Germline assignment: CDR1 SNHLY and CDR2 FYNNEI. This CDR3 region has 17 residues. The CDR3 sequence is CASRQKTGTKFSYEQYF. Written as DNA, the CDR3 is TGTGCCAGCAGACAGAAAACCGGGACAAAATTTTCTTACGAGCAGTACTTC.

This clonotype was recorded a few times. This chain links TRBV29-1 with TRBJ2-5, with D uncertain. The CDR3 is made up of 12 amino acids. Germline-derived CDR1 and CDR2 are SQVTM and ANQGSEA. Trimming left V 3 bases short and J 2 bases short, with 7 bases between. This CDR3 reads CSVEAFQETQYF. In DNA, the CDR3 is TGCAGCGTTGAGGCATTTCAAGAGACCCAGTACTTC.

The rearrangement joins TRBV20-1 to TRBJ1-1, with a weak D call TRBD1 (5 bases). This CDR3 comprises 16 residues. V was trimmed by 3 bases and J by 1 base, leaving 18 bases between them. Germline V CDR1 and CDR2: DFQATT, SNEGSKA (reference sequence). The CDR3 is CSARAGLPPPNTEAFF. As DNA, the CDR3 is TGCAGTGCTAGGGCAGGGTTACCCCCACCGAACACTGAAGCTTTCTTT.

This clonotype was detected a few times. The chain uses TRBV24-1 and TRBJ2-1, with TRBD1 identical over 10 bases. V lost 4 bases, J lost 9 bases, and 8 bases stayed unmatched. Germline lookup yields CDR1 KGHDR and CDR2 SFDVKD. The CDR3 spans 15 residues. The CDR3 loop reads CATSDPDRGRTEQFF. CDR3 DNA: TGTGCCACCAGTGACCCTGACAGGGGGCGCACTGAGCAGTTCTTC.

Ten or more counts support this clonotype. The J gene is TRBJ2-7, the V gene TRBV5-1; no firm D call. V was shortened by 2 bases and J by 5 bases, with 14 bases between the two germline ends. Germline-derived CDR1 and CDR2 are SGHRS and YFSETQ. The CDR3 runs 14 residues. The CDR3 bases are TGCGCCAGCAGCTTAGACACTGAGGTGGACGAGCAGTACTTC. Its translation is CASSLDTEVDEQYF. Full variable domain (rest looked up from reference TRBV5-1 and TRBJ2-7): KAGVTQTPRYLIKTRGQQVTLSCSPISGHRSVSWYQQTPGQGLQFLFEYFSETQRNKGNFPGRFSGRQFSNSRSEMNVSTLELGDSALYLCASSLDTEVDEQYFGPGTRLTVT.

This clonotype has ten or more counts. The rearrangement joins TRBV20-1 to TRBJ1-5; D is ambiguous. The CDR3 runs to 10 residues. The germline V gene has CDR1 DFQATT and CDR2 SNEGSKA (reference sequence). V gave up 5 bases and J gave up 10 bases, with 9 bases separating them. The CDR3 DNA follows: TGCAGTGCTTTGTCTCGTCCCCAGCATTTT. This translates into CSALSRPQHF.

This chain joins TRBV20-1 and TRBJ1-2; TRBD1 is a possible D gene (6 bases). Germline CDR1 DFQATT, CDR2 SNEGSKA (reference sequence). Trimming cost V 6 bases and J 6 bases, with 20 bases left between them. This CDR3 is built from 14 residues. CDR3 in amino acids: CSAQDRTKGDGYTF. The CDR3 DNA reads TGCAGTGCGCAGGACAGAACTAAGGGCGATGGCTACACCTTC.

The chain has TRBV15 and TRBJ2-7; tentative D call: TRBD2 (6 bases). The CDR3 covers 13 residues. The V gene lost 5 bases and the J gene lost 4 bases, with 12 bases spanning the gap. Germline V CDR1 and CDR2: LNHNV, YYDKDF (reference sequence). This chain's CDR3 is CATSVGGLYEQYV. The CDR3 nucleotides read TGTGCCACCAGCGTCGGGGGTCTTTACGAGCAGTACGTC.

The CDR3 DNA reads as TGTGCCAGCAGCCTCTTAGGGACGGGGAACACCGGGGAGCTGTTTTTT. Translating gives CASSLLGTGNTGELFF. This rearrangement joins TRBV28 to TRBJ2-2; D may match TRBD1 or TRBD2 (5 bases each). The CDR3 spans 16 residues. The germline V and J ends were trimmed by 6 bases and 1 base, with 15 bases remaining between them. The germline V gene has CDR1 MDHEN and CDR2 SYDVKM.

The chain employs TRBV5-1 and TRBJ2-3; possibly TRBD2 for D (5 bases). Germline CDR1 reads SGHRS; CDR2 reads YFSETQ. The length of the CDR3 is 14 residues. V was pared by 4 bases and J by 2 bases, with 11 bases between. DNA of the CDR3: TGCGCCAGCAGCCAGGACTTATACACAGATACGCAGTATTTT. Its translation is CASSQDLYTDTQYF. The variable domain in full, with the rest retrieved from reference TRBV5-1 and TRBJ2-3, is KAGVTQTPRYLIKTRGQQVTLSCSPISGHRSVSWYQQTPGQGLQFLFEYFSETQRNKGNFPGRFSGRQFSNSRSEMNVSTLELGDSALYLCASSQDLYTDTQYFGPGTRLTVL.

This clonotype was counted a few times. V usage is TRBV30 and J usage is TRBJ2-3; 10 nucleotides agree with TRBD2. The germline gives CDR1 GTSNPN, CDR2 SVGIG (reference sequence). The CDR3 consists of 16 residues. V lost 1 base and J lost 5; bases outside the gene matches: 9. CDR3 sequence: CAWSGLAGAYVDTQYF. The CDR3 DNA sequence: TGTGCCTGGAGTGGGCTAGCGGGAGCTTATGTAGATACGCAGTATTTT.

This clonotype was observed a handful of times. The V call is TRBV7-2, the J call TRBJ2-1; D possibly corresponds to TRBD2 (5 bases). Germline CDR1 reads SGHTA; CDR2 reads FQGNSA. Deletions cut 4 bases from V and 1 base from J, with 11 bases between. This CDR3 has 15 residues. The CDR3: CASSYRSDSYNEQFF. In DNA form, the CDR3 reads TGTGCCAGCAGCTACCGTAGCGATTCCTACAATGAGCAGTTCTTC.

This clonotype appeared a few times. This chain connects TRBV20-1 to TRBJ2-3; 7 nucleotides line up with TRBD1. The CDR3 length is 16 residues. CDR1 and CDR2 (germline): DFQATT, SNEGSKA (reference sequence). The V segment lost 2 bases and the J segment 3 bases; nucleotides outside the gene matches: 11. In DNA, the CDR3 is TGCAGTGCTAGATCCCGACAGGGATTATTGACAGATACGCAGTATTTT. Encoded protein: CSARSRQGLLTDTQYF.

This clonotype was observed a handful of times. The chain joins TRBV12-3 or TRBV12-4 to TRBJ2-5, with D possibly being TRBD1 or TRBD2 (5 bases each). The V gene lost 5 bases and the J gene lost 0 bases, with 16 bases spanning the gap. This CDR3 has 16 amino acids. The CDR3 reads CASSPRDPADQETQYF. In nucleotides, the CDR3 is TGTGCCAGCAGTCCCCGGGACCCCGCCGACCAAGAGACCCAGTACTTC.